This passage covers 17 T cell receptor beta chains from one sample sequenced in a study of T-cell memory formation after mild COVID-19. One entry per CDR3 protein, called by TCRdb with MiXCR from the 5' RACE reads. Of about 55,000 distinct CDR3 sequences listed, 8% to 10% are singletons. The source material was PBMCs or a T cell subset sorted from them (not recorded which). These receptors were taken from a man in his late teens or twenties who had mild COVID-19 (a few samples of this study predate the infection). Cell type and time point are not known.

The chain recombines TRBV4-1 with TRBJ2-3, with D unresolved. Germline V gives CDR1 MGHRA, CDR2 YSYEKL. The CDR3 is made up of 16 amino acids. Trimming took off 3 bases at V and 2 bases at J, with 15 bases between the two ends. This chain's CDR3 is CASSQFGRPVTDTQYF. CDR3 bases: TGCGCCAGCAGCCAGTTCGGACGGCCTGTCACAGATACGCAGTATTTT.

This clonotype has only a few counts. The CDR3 DNA reads TGTGCCAGCAGCCAAGCCGGGACAGACCCCTACGAGCAGTACGTC. Its protein is CASSQAGTDPYEQYV. This chain links TRBV5-5 with TRBJ2-7; TRBD1 aligns across 7 bases. V lost 4 bases to trimming and J lost 2 bases; unmatched junction nucleotides: 9. This CDR3 spans 15 amino acids. Germline CDR1 is SGHKS and CDR2 is YYEKEE (reference sequence).

Ten or more counts support this clonotype. This sequence joins TRBV11-2 and TRBJ2-5, with D perhaps TRBD2 (5 bases). CDR3 length: 14 amino acids. V gave up 5 bases and J gave up 5 bases, with 15 bases separating them. Germline CDR1 and CDR2: SGHAT and FQNNGV. CDR3 bases: TGTGCCAGCAGCACCGCTAGAGGGTGGGAGACCCAGTACTTC. It codes for CASSTARGWETQYF.

This clonotype was seen only a few times. The chain has TRBV7-6 and TRBJ1-1; D gene uncertain. V lost 5 bases and J lost 1, with 8 bases in between. The CDR3 is 13 residues long. CDR1 is SGHVS and CDR2 is FNYEAQ in the germline V gene. CDR3 sequence: CASSTHPNTEAFF. CDR3 sequence (DNA): TGTGCCAGCAGCACACATCCGAACACTGAAGCTTTCTTT.

This clonotype was recorded once. The chain recombines TRBV20-1 with TRBJ1-1; TRBD1 might be the D (6 bases). The V end was cut by 3 bases, the J end by 5 bases, with 16 bases between. The CDR3 loop spans 14 amino acids. CDR1 is DFQATT and CDR2 is SNEGSKA in the germline V gene (reference sequence). The CDR3 DNA reads TGCAGTGCTAGGTTACAGGGCTTCGGAACTGAAGCTTTCTTT. This codes for CSARLQGFGTEAFF.

The chain couples TRBV7-2 to TRBJ2-1, with TRBD1 as a possible D gene (6 bases). This CDR3 has 13 residues. The V and J ends lost 6 bases and 8 bases respectively, with 14 bases between them. Germline lookup yields CDR1 SGHTA and CDR2 FQGNSA. In DNA, the CDR3 is TGTGCCAGCAGGAAATCAGGGGCCGATGAGCAGTTCTTC. It translates to CASRKSGADEQFF.

The CDR3: CASSLGGVDEKLFF. DNA of the CDR3: TGCGCCAGCAGCTTGGGAGGGGTCGATGAAAAACTGTTTTTT. The J gene is TRBJ1-4, the V gene TRBV5-1; tentatively, D is TRBD1 (5 bases). This CDR3 contains 14 residues. Trimming shortened V by 0 bases and J by 6 bases, and 9 bases separated the two germline ends. CDR1 SGHRS and CDR2 YFSETQ come from the germline V gene.

This clonotype was recorded a few times. This chain connects TRBV11-2 to TRBJ2-1; D remains ambiguous. With 5 bases removed from V and 4 bases from J, the gap between germline ends came to 9 bases. The CDR3 runs 13 residues. CDR1 and CDR2 from the germline V gene are SGHAT and FQNNGV. CDR3 sequence reads: CASSPTDYNEQFF. CDR3 in DNA: TGTGCCAGCAGCCCGACCGATTACAATGAGCAGTTCTTC.

This clonotype was counted a few times. The rearrangement links TRBV7-9 to TRBJ2-5; no reliable D call. In germline, CDR1 is SEHNR, CDR2 FQNEAQ (reference sequence). V lost 5 bases, J lost 1 base, and 14 bases lay in between. This CDR3 has 15 residues. The CDR3 DNA sequence: TGTGCCAGCAGCCCCCTCCGACGGGCCCAAGAGACCCAGTACTTC. This gives the protein CASSPLRRAQETQYF.

CDR3 nucleotides: TGTGCCAGCTCAGGACGGACCTTGGACTATGGCTACACCTTC. Amino acids: CASSGRTLDYGYTF. V usage is TRBV18 and J usage is TRBJ1-2; D uncertain. This CDR3 is built from 14 residues. The germline gives CDR1 KGHSH, CDR2 LQKENI. Between the trimmed V and J ends, which lost 5 bases and 3 bases, there was a span of 13 bases.

The sample holds a few counts of this clonotype. The rearrangement uses TRBV10-1 and TRBJ2-1; the D is unclear. The ends were cut back, 5 bases at V and 3 bases at J, with 8 bases in the middle. The CDR3 runs to 13 residues. CDR1 is WNHNN, CDR2 SYGVQD, per germline (reference sequence). In DNA, the CDR3 is TGCGCCAGCAGTCCCACGAGCTACAATGAGCAGTTCTTC. Its protein is CASSPTSYNEQFF.

This clonotype was detected ten times or more. The V gene is TRBV5-1, the J gene TRBJ2-5; 11 positions agree with TRBD2. The CDR3 length is 17 residues. V lost 4 bases to trimming and J lost 2 bases; unmatched junction nucleotides: 10. Germline V gene lookup returns CDR1 SGHRS and CDR2 YFSETQ. CDR3 residues: CASSRIAGGLKQETQYF. DNA for the CDR3: TGCGCCAGCAGCCGGATAGCGGGGGGGCTTAAACAAGAGACCCAGTACTTC.

The chain joins TRBV5-6 to TRBJ2-5, with D perhaps TRBD2 (6 bases). The CDR3 extends over 12 amino acids. CDR1 and CDR2 (germline): SGHDT, YYEEEE. V lost 7 bases and J lost 5, with 12 bases in between. The CDR3 here is CASGGTVETQYF. CDR3 nucleotides: TGTGCCAGCGGCGGGACGGTGGAGACCCAGTACTTC.

This chain joins TRBV20-1 and TRBJ1-5, with 8 bases aligning to TRBD1. Trimming removed 3 bases from V and 3 bases from J; junction bases left unmatched: 7. This CDR3 contains 15 residues. Germline V CDR1 and CDR2: DFQATT, SNEGSKA (reference sequence). The CDR3 DNA sequence: TGCAGTGCTAGTTGGGGGGACAGGACCAATCAGCCCCAGCATTTT. Amino acids: CSASWGDRTNQPQHF.

The chain combines TRBV7-9 with TRBJ2-1, with D hard to call. Germline V lookup: CDR1 SEHNR, CDR2 FQNEAQ (reference sequence). The V end was cut by 1 base, the J end by 5 bases, with 6 bases between. There are 13 residues in the CDR3. CDR3: CASSLDGNNEQFF. Written as DNA, the CDR3 is TGTGCCAGCAGCTTAGATGGAAACAATGAGCAGTTCTTC.

The chain couples TRBV12-3 or TRBV12-4 to TRBJ2-1; D gene uncertain. The CDR3 covers 16 residues. V was cut by 3 bases and J by 0 bases, with 12 bases left in between. CDR3 DNA: TGTGCCAGCAGTTTTTCTAGGATGAGCTCCTACAATGAGCAGTTCTTC. Translating gives CASSFSRMSSYNEQFF.

This chain connects TRBV28 to TRBJ2-3; the match to TRBD1 covers 10 bases. The germline gives CDR1 MDHEN, CDR2 SYDVKM. This CDR3 is 14 amino acids long. Trimming took 9 bases from V and 9 from J; bases not matched to a gene: 12. The CDR3 spells CASQGDRGLWTQYF. The DNA for the CDR3 is TGTGCCAGTCAAGGTGACAGGGGGCTGTGGACGCAGTATTTT.